One and the same sample provided the 5 T cell receptor beta chains below, sequenced in a study of T cells after yellow fever vaccination. TCRdb re-called the 5' RACE reads through MiXCR, storing one row per CDR3 protein. The data show approximately 300,000 distinct CDR3 sequences, about 11% seen once. The input for sequencing was CD4+ T cells sorted from PBMCs, taken 45 days after the yellow fever booster vaccination. These receptors were collected from a man between 18 and 29 years old who received the YFV17D yellow fever vaccine.

This clonotype was recorded a few times. The J gene is TRBJ2-3, the V gene TRBV6-5, with D perhaps matching TRBD2 (6 bases). V was trimmed by 6 bases and J by 5 bases, leaving 15 bases between them. The CDR3 is 14 residues long. Germline assignment: CDR1 MNHEY and CDR2 SVGAGI. The CDR3 reads CASRGTHWGDTQYF. The CDR3 region has the DNA TGTGCCAGCAGAGGGACTCATTGGGGAGATACGCAGTATTTT.

Ten or more counts support this clonotype. This chain connects TRBV2 to TRBJ1-1, with D tentatively TRBD1 (5 bases). The CDR3 runs to 12 residues. The V gene's germline CDR1 is SNHLY and CDR2 FYNNEI. V lost 3 bases and J lost 4, with 6 bases in between. The CDR3 bases are TGTGCCAGCAGTGAGGGGGGCACTGAAGCTTTCTTT. Protein sequence: CASSEGGTEAFF.

The CDR3: CASSYSGRSPLHF. The CDR3 DNA is TGTGCCAGCAGCTATTCAGGGCGGTCACCCCTCCACTTT. This sequence joins TRBV5-8 and TRBJ1-6; a possible D gene is TRBD1 (5 bases). CDR1 SGHTS and CDR2 YDEGEE come from the germline V gene. V lost 3 bases, J lost 10 bases, and 11 bases lay in between. The CDR3 is 13 amino acids.

The chain is built from TRBV15 and TRBJ1-1; the D gene is possibly TRBD1 (5 bases). The CDR3 sequence is 16 residues long. The V end lost 3 bases, the J end lost 4 bases, and 18 bases lay between the germline ends. Germline loops: CDR1 LNHNV, CDR2 YYDKDF (reference sequence). The chain's CDR3 is CATSSRPPGAGTEAFF. DNA of the CDR3: TGTGCCACCAGCAGCCGTCCCCCCGGGGCCGGCACTGAAGCTTTCTTT.

The V gene is TRBV12-3 or TRBV12-4, the J gene TRBJ2-4; D is unclear. V was pared by 4 bases and J by 6 bases, with 4 bases between. CDR3 length equals 11 residues. CDR3 nucleotide sequence: TGTGCCAGCAGTTCTATAAACATTCAGTACTTC. Translated: CASSSINIQYF.